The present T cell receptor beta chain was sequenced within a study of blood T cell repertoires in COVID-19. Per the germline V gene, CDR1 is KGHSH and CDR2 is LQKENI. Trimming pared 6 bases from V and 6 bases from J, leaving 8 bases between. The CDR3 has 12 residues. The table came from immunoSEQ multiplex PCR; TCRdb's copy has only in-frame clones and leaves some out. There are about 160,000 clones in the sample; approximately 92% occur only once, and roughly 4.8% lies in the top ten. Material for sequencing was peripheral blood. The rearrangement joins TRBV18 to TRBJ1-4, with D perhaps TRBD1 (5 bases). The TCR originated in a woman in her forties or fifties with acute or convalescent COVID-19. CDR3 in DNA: TGTGCCAGCTCTTGGGGGGATGAAAAACTGTTTTTT. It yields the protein CASSWGDEKLFF.